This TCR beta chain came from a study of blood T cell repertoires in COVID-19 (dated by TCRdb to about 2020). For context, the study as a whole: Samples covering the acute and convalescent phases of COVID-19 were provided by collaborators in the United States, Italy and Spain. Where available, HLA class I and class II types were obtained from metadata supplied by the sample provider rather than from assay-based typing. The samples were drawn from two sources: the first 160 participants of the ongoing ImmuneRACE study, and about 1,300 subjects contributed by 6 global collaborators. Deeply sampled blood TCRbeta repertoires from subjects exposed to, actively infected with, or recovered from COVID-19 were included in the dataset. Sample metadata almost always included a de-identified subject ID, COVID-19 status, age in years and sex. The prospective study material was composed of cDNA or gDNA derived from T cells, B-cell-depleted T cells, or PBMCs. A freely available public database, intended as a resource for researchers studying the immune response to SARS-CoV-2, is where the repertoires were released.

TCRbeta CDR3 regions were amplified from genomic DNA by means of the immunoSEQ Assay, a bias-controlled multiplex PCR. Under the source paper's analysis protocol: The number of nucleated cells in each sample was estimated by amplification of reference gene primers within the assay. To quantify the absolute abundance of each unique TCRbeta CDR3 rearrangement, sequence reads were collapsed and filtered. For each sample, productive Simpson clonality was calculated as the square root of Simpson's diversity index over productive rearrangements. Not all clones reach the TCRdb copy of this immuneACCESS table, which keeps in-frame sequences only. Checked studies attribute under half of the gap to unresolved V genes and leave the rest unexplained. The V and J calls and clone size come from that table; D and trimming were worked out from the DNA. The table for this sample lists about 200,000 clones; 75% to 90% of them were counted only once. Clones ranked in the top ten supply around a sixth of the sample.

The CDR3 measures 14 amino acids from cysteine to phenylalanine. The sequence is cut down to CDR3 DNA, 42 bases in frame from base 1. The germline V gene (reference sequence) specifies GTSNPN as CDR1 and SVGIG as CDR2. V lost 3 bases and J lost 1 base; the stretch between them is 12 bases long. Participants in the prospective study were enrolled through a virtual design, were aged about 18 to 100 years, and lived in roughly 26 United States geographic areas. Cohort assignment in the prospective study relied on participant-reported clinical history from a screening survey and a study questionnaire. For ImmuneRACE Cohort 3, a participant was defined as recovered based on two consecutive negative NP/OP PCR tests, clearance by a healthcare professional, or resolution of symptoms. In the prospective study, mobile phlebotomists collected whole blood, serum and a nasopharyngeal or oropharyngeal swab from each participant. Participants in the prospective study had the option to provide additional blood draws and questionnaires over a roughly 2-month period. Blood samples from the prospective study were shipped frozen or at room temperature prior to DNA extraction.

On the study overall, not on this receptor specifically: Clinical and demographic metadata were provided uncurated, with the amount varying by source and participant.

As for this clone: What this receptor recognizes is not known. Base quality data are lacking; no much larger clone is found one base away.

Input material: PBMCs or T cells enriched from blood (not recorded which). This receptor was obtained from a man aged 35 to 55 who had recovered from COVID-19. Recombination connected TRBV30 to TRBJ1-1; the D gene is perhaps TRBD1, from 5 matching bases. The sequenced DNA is TGTGCCTGGAGGGGGCCGTATGGGAACACTGAAGCTTTCTTT. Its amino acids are CAWRGPYGNTEAFF. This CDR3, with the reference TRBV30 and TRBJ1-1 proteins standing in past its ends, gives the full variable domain SQTIHQWPATLVQPVGSPLSLECTVEGTSNPNLYWYRQAAGRGLQLLFYSVGIGQISSEVPQNLSASRPQDRQFILSSKKLLLSDSGFYLCAWRGPYGNTEAFFGQGTRLTVV.